The 8 T cell receptor beta chains in this list originate from one sample, sequenced in a study of T cell changes during pregnancy in multiple sclerosis (dated by TCRdb to between 2019 and 2020). The library was prepared using the immunoSEQ multiplex PCR assay. TCRdb stores this immuneACCESS table with in-frame sequences only. Part of the clones is absent; in the studies checked, under half of the shortfall reflects unresolved V genes, and no reason is known for the rest. The sample records roughly 40,000 clones, around 94% of which are singletons. The ten top clones hold 1.5% to 2% of the sample. The specimen comprised peripheral blood, sampled in the third trimester of pregnancy. All receptors derive from a female donor with multiple sclerosis, enrolled in a pregnancy study.

This clone was found once. The chain recombines TRBV11-3 with TRBJ1-1; D is uncertain. CDR3 length equals 12 residues. CDR1 is SGHNT, CDR2 YENEEA, per germline. Trimming removed 5 bases from V and 9 bases from J, with 13 bases in between. The CDR3 DNA reads as TGTGCCAGCAGCCTACAGAACAGTAAAGCTTTCTTT. Translating it yields CASSLQNSKAFF.

As for this clone: This is likely a read error, given that the CDR3 carries no conserved phenylalanine or tryptophan at its end. The chain combines TRBV19 with TRBJ1-2, with TRBD1 as a possible D gene (6 bases). This CDR3 comprises 14 residues. CDR1 is LNHDA, CDR2 SQIVND, per germline (reference sequence). V lost 1 base and J lost 6, with 12 bases in between. The CDR3 sequence is CASSIVPGVDGYTS. Written as DNA, the CDR3 is TGTGCCAGTAGTATAGTACCAGGGGTCGATGGCTACACCTCC.

The gene calls are TRBV19 and TRBJ2-7, with TRBD1 matching 10 bases. Germline CDR1 LNHDA, CDR2 SQIVND (reference sequence). Germline trimming cut 1 base from V and 1 base from J; bases unmatched to any gene: 7. The CDR3 is made up of 17 amino acids. CDR3 sequence: CASSIGGGQGVSYEQYF. DNA of the CDR3: TGTGCCAGTAGTATAGGAGGTGGACAGGGGGTTTCCTACGAGCAGTACTTC.

The V and J genes are TRBV12-5 and TRBJ2-5; a weak D match, TRBD2 (6 bases). The CDR3 extends over 15 amino acids. The V gene lost 0 bases and the J gene lost 5 bases, with 13 bases spanning the gap. Germline V gives CDR1 LGHNT, CDR2 FRNRAP. The CDR3 loop reads CASGLVTGVGETQYF. CDR3 coding DNA: TGTGCTAGTGGTTTGGTAACGGGGGTCGGGGAGACCCAGTACTTC.

Only one count was recorded for this clone. The chain employs TRBV5-6 and TRBJ2-5; TRBD2 might be the D (6 bases). The CDR3 covers 12 residues. Trimming cost V 3 bases and J 9 bases, with 12 bases left between them. Germline values: CDR1 SGHDT, CDR2 YYEEEE. For the CDR3, the DNA is TGTGCCAGCAGCTGGGTTGGGGAGGCCCAGTACTTC. It encodes CASSWVGEAQYF.

This chain connects TRBV5-8 to TRBJ2-2; 12 bases map to TRBD2. The ends lost 0 bases at V and 5 bases at J; junction bases unmatched: 2. Germline lookup yields CDR1 SGHTS and CDR2 YDEGEE. The CDR3 sequence is 16 residues long. In nucleotides, the CDR3 is TGTGCCAGCAGCTTGGGACTAGCGGGAGTTACCGGGGAGCTGTTTTTT. It specifies CASSLGLAGVTGELFF.

The CDR3, as DNA: TGCGCCAGCAGCCCGGGACAGGGCTACACTGAAGCTTTCTTT. This sequence encodes CASSPGQGYTEAFF. The J gene is TRBJ1-1, the V gene TRBV5-1; 9 bases line up with TRBD1. Germline loops: CDR1 SGHRS, CDR2 YFSETQ. CDR3 length: 14 amino acids. V lost 4 bases to trimming and J lost 3 bases; unmatched junction nucleotides: 4.

The V call is TRBV11-3, the J call TRBJ2-7, with TRBD2 as a possible D gene (6 bases). The germline V gene encodes CDR1 SGHNT and CDR2 YENEEA. Trimming stripped 0 bases from V and 3 bases from J, with 9 bases between. The CDR3 has 14 residues. The CDR3 here is CASSLDGGDYEQYF. DNA of the CDR3: TGTGCCAGCAGCTTAGATGGCGGGGACTACGAGCAGTACTTC.